One T cell receptor (beta chain) is described in this entry. Antigen: not known. Looked up from germline, CDR1 is KGHSH and CDR2 is LQKENI. Trimming pared 1 base from V and 7 bases from J, leaving 11 bases between. The CDR3 runs 15 residues. The data stem from a study of shared clonotypes between healthy human individuals. Study-level results: Relative to memory subsets, naive subsets generally showed larger estimated richness. About 5.2% was the fraction of naive CD4 clonotypes found shared across a handful of donors. Clonotype sharing across donors was expected to vary with sequencing depth.

A split of CD4+ cells into CD45RA+ naive and CD45RA-negative memory subsets was performed. Repertoires were generated with immunoSEQ multiplex PCR, while TCRdb's copy carries only in-frame clones and drops some. In the table there are about 1 million clones, under 80% of which are singletons. Sequenced: memory CD4+ T cells sorted from blood. Sample subset: CD45RA-negative fraction. The sequence was obtained from a man between 18 and 35 years old in good health. This chain joins TRBV18 and TRBJ1-6; D perhaps matches TRBD1 (6 bases). The CDR3 nucleotides are TGTGCCAGCTCACCACGACAGGTTGGGAATTCACCCCTCCACTTT. It translates to CASSPRQVGNSPLHF. The whole variable domain, filled in from reference TRBV18 and TRBJ1-6, reads NAGVMQNPRHLVRRRGQEARLRCSPMKGHSHVYWYRQLPEEGLKFMVYLQKENIIDESGMPKERFSAEFPKEGPSILRIQQVVRGDSAAYFCASSPRQVGNSPLHFGNGTRLTVT.